These T cell receptor beta chains were read from a single sample in a study of regulatory T cells in long-lasting Graves disease. TCRdb ran MiXCR on the multiplex PCR reads and lists one entry per CDR3 protein. The table includes around 250,000 distinct CDR3 sequences, around 21% detected once. The specimen was peripheral blood mononuclear cells (PBMCs), collected at new diagnosis, from a patient treated with antithyroid drugs. The origin of the receptors is a female donor with Graves disease. CDR3s include the opening cysteine and the closing phenylalanine or tryptophan. A D gene is named only where the DNA matches it firmly. Clone size is given for some rows only: seen once, a few or many times, or a class if the clone is expanded.

v_call,d_call,j_call,clone_size,cdr3_aa,cdr3_nt
TRBV18,-,TRBJ1-1,many,CASSPREGWSTEAFF,TGTGCCAGCTCACCACGAGAGGGTTGGAGCACTGAAGCTTTCTTT
TRBV30,-,TRBJ2-5,few,CAWGLSVSGWRETQYF,TGTGCCTGGGGGCTCTCTGTCAGCGGGTGGAGGGAGACCCAGTACTTC
TRBV29-1,TRBD2,TRBJ2-1,many,CSVLPASGRGSYNEQFF,TGCAGCGTCCTCCCCGCGAGCGGGAGGGGCTCCTACAATGAGCAGTTCTTC
TRBV3-1,TRBD1,TRBJ1-6,many,CASSQIPGGFNSPLHF,TGTGCCAGCAGCCAAATCCCAGGGGGCTTTAATTCACCCCTCCACTTT
TRBV27,TRBD1,TRBJ1-2,-,CASSLKGGPNYGYTF,TGTGCCAGCAGTTTAAAAGGGGGCCCAAACTATGGCTACACCTTC
TRBV6-2/TRBV6-3,-,TRBJ1-2,many,CASSDRPAYGYTF,TGTGCCAGCAGCGACAGACCGGCCTATGGCTACACCTTC
TRBV19,-,TRBJ2-4,few,CASSIAGPKLAKNIQYF,TGTGCCAGTAGTATAGCCGGCCCGAAACTAGCCAAAAACATTCAGTACTTC
TRBV24-1,TRBD1,TRBJ2-2,many,CATSDRETGVTGELFF,TGTGCCACCAGTGATCGGGAAACAGGGGTTACCGGGGAGCTGTTTTTT
TRBV12-3/TRBV12-4,-,TRBJ2-5,many,CASSLSPETQYF,TGTGCCAGCAGTTTATCCCCAGAGACCCAGTACTTC
TRBV15,-,TRBJ1-1,many,CATSRAAGETEAFF,TGTGCCACCAGCAGAGCCGCAGGGGAGACTGAAGCTTTCTTT
TRBV28,-,TRBJ1-5,many,CASAGGGGSNQPQHF,TGTGCCAGCGCGGGTGGTGGTGGGAGCAATCAGCCCCAGCATTTT
TRBV4-3,-,TRBJ2-7,few,CASSQDLESIYEQYF,TGCGCCAGCAGCCAAGATCTGGAGAGTATCTACGAGCAGTACTTC
TRBV2,TRBD2,TRBJ2-3,-,CASRPTSGTDTQYF,TGTGCCAGCAGGCCCACTAGCGGCACAGATACGCAGTATTTT